Below are 26 T cell receptor beta chains sequenced from a single sample in a study of cytomegalovirus exposure and HLA in healthy donors. The PCR contained 60 Vbeta and 13 Jbeta primers. The data were produced by immunoSEQ multiplex PCR, yet TCRdb's version contains in-frame clones alone and is incomplete. The repertoire consists of 120,000 to 150,000 clones, with 73% occurring once and the leading ten covering around 1.2%. Sample: PBMCs. The receptor source for this set is a woman in her thirties or forties in good health and CMV-seronegative.

This clone has just one count. This CDR3 is also generated by other DNA sequences in the sample. The chain joins TRBV5-6 to TRBJ1-1; 11 bases line up with TRBD1. The CDR3 extends over 17 amino acids. Germline loops: CDR1 SGHDT, CDR2 YYEEEE. Trimming cost V 4 bases and J 5 bases; bases outside gene matches: 13. CDR3 nucleotide sequence: TGTGCCAGCAGCATAGGGACAGGGGGACTGCGGGGGACTGAAGCTTTCTTT. Amino acid sequence: CASSIGTGGLRGTEAFF.

The genes are TRBV9 and TRBJ2-7; 8 nucleotides line up with TRBD2. J gave up 4 bases and V 4 bases, and 16 bases lay outside the gene matches. The CDR3 runs to 17 residues. The V gene's germline CDR1 is SGDLS and CDR2 YYNGEE. The chain's CDR3 is CASSPHRTSLDPYEQYF. The CDR3 nucleotides are TGTGCCAGCAGCCCCCACCGGACTAGCCTGGATCCGTACGAGCAGTACTTC.

This clone occurred a few times. The V call is TRBV4-2, the J call TRBJ1-2; the match to TRBD1 covers 9 bases. The V gene end was trimmed by 4 bases and the J gene end by 6 bases; junction bases not matched to a gene: 9. The CDR3 extends over 15 amino acids. The germline V gene encodes CDR1 LGHNA and CDR2 YNFKEQ. The CDR3, as DNA: TGTGCCAGCAGCCGATCCGGAACAGGGGGCGATGGCTACACCTTC. It is translated as CASSRSGTGGDGYTF.

The chain carries TRBV27 and TRBJ1-6; 8 nucleotides line up with TRBD1. Per the germline V gene, CDR1 is MNHEY and CDR2 is SMNVEV (reference sequence). Trimming at V came to 2 bases and at J to 11 bases, leaving 5 bases not matched to a gene. The CDR3 has 14 residues. The CDR3 reads CASSLGQGMTPLHF. CDR3 sequence (DNA): TGTGCCAGCAGTTTAGGACAGGGAATGACACCCCTCCACTTT.

The chain is built from TRBV16 and TRBJ2-1, with 9 bases lining up with TRBD1. CDR1 and CDR2 (germline): KGHSY, FQNENV. This CDR3 is built from 15 residues. The V gene end was trimmed by 1 base and the J gene end by 8 bases; junction bases not matched to a gene: 6. This chain's CDR3 is CASSQLQGAWYEQFF. The DNA of the CDR3 is TGTGCCAGCAGCCAATTACAGGGGGCCTGGTATGAGCAGTTCTTC.

The chain combines TRBV4-1 with TRBJ1-1, with a tentative D call TRBD1 (5 bases). Trimming took off 4 bases at V and 4 bases at J, with 22 bases between the two ends. This CDR3 has 17 amino acids. Germline CDR1 MGHRA, CDR2 YSYEKL. This chain's CDR3 is CASSPFPRGAGGTEAFF. In nucleotides, the CDR3 is TGCGCCAGCAGCCCCTTCCCACGCGGGGCCGGTGGCACTGAAGCTTTCTTT.

This clone was counted once. The chain combines TRBV4-3 with TRBJ1-1; TRBD1 aligns across 8 bases. The germline V gene has CDR1 LGHNA and CDR2 YSLEER. The CDR3 runs to 15 residues. The J segment lost 4 bases and the V segment lost 0 bases, leaving 4 bases of the junction unmatched. This CDR3 is CASSQEPRGPTEAFF. DNA for the CDR3: TGCGCCAGCAGCCAAGAACCCAGGGGGCCCACTGAAGCTTTCTTT.

The gene calls are TRBV6-6 and TRBJ1-4; D uncertain. V was cut by 2 bases and J by 6 bases, with 13 bases left in between. The V gene's germline CDR1 is MNHNY and CDR2 SVGAGI (reference sequence). The CDR3 is 15 amino acids. The CDR3 spells CASSYDERLDEKLFF. The CDR3 DNA follows: TGTGCCAGCAGTTACGACGAGAGGCTGGATGAAAAACTGTTTTTT.

The chain employs TRBV2 and TRBJ2-2; 10 bases line up with TRBD1. Germline lookup yields CDR1 SNHLY and CDR2 FYNNEI. V shed 8 bases, J shed 4 bases, and the junction held 4 bases outside the gene matches. The CDR3 extends over 14 amino acids. CDR3 bases: TGTGCCAGCCGGGACAGGGGAAGCACCGGGGAGCTGTTTTTT. Protein: CASRDRGSTGELFF. Variable domain in full (rest from reference TRBV2 and TRBJ2-2): EPEVTQTPSHQVTQMGQEVILRCVPISNHLYFYWYRQILGQKVEFLVSFYNNEISEKSEIFDDQFSVERPDGSNFTLKIRSTKLEDSAMYFCASRDRGSTGELFFGEGSRLTVL.

In the case of this clone: Sequence at one end of the junction differs from germline and may be a read error. J is TRBJ1-2 and V is TRBV7-7; 7 positions agree with TRBD1. Germline CDR1 is SSHAT and CDR2 is FNYEAQ (reference sequence). The CDR3 has 14 amino acids. CDR3 protein: CASSPRDSRYGYTF. The CDR3 coding sequence is TGTGCTAGCAGCCCGAGGGACAGTAGGTATGGCTACACCTTC. Full variable domain (missing parts from reference TRBV7-7 and TRBJ1-2): GAGVSQSPRYKVTKRGQDVTLRCDPISSHATLYWYQQALGQGPEFLTYFNYEAQPDKSGLPSDRFSAERPEGSISTLTIQRTEQRDSAMYRCASSPRDSRYGYTFGSGTRLTVV.

In this sample, this clone turned up a few times. The rearrangement uses TRBV2 and TRBJ1-4; D unresolved. CDR3 length: 14 amino acids. From germline, CDR1 is SNHLY and CDR2 FYNNEI. The germline V and J ends were trimmed by 5 bases and 8 bases, with 15 bases remaining between them. CDR3 region: CASSTRGTGEKLFF. CDR3 sequence (DNA): TGTGCCAGCAGTACCCGGGGAACGGGGGAAAAACTGTTTTTT.

The rearrangement joins TRBV13 to TRBJ1-2, with D unclear. CDR3 length: 13 residues. Germline assignment: CDR1 PRHDT and CDR2 FYEKMQ (reference sequence). Trimming left V 0 bases short and J 4 bases short, with 6 bases between. This CDR3 is CASSLGGSYGYTF. The CDR3 nucleotides read TGTGCCAGCAGCTTAGGGGGGAGCTATGGCTACACCTTC.

The chain employs TRBV11-1 and TRBJ2-5, with D perhaps matching TRBD1 (6 bases). The CDR3 covers 18 residues. V was trimmed by 4 bases and J by 5 bases, leaving 26 bases between them. The germline V gene encodes CDR1 SGHAT and CDR2 FQDESV (reference sequence). The CDR3 nucleotides read TGTGCCAGCAGCTCACCCGCCGGCACAGGACACGGACAGGAGACCCAGTACTTC. It specifies CASSSPAGTGHGQETQYF.

This clone was seen only once. J is TRBJ1-1 and V is TRBV19; D may be TRBD1 (5 bases). The germline V gene has CDR1 LNHDA and CDR2 SQIVND (reference sequence). V was trimmed by 5 bases and J by 1 base, leaving 8 bases between them. The CDR3 is 13 amino acids. The CDR3 coding sequence is TGTGCCAGTAGTCTTACAGGGAACACTGAAGCTTTCTTT. Translating gives CASSLTGNTEAFF. Filled out from reference TRBV19 and TRBJ1-1, the complete variable domain reads DGGITQSPKYLFRKEGQNVTLSCEQNLNHDAMYWYRQDPGQGLRLIYYSQIVNDFQKGDIAEGYSVSREKKESFPLTVTSAQKNPTAFYLCASSLTGNTEAFFGQGTRLTVV.

The gene calls are TRBV19 and TRBJ2-5; 11 bases are a match to TRBD2. Germline assignment: CDR1 LNHDA and CDR2 SQIVND (reference sequence). J was trimmed by 2 bases and V by 3 bases; bases with no gene match: 8. This CDR3 is 17 amino acids long. The CDR3 reads CASSIGLAGRGQETQYF. CDR3 DNA: TGTGCCAGTAGTATCGGACTAGCGGGTCGCGGACAAGAGACCCAGTACTTC.

This clone appeared a few times. The chain is built from TRBV6-1 and TRBJ1-2; 7 bases align to TRBD1. CDR3 length: 14 amino acids. V gave up 3 bases and J gave up 5 bases; unmatched junction bases: 6. From germline, CDR1 is MNHNS and CDR2 SASEGT. Here the CDR3 reads CASSEGQWFYGYTF. CDR3 in DNA: TGTGCCAGCAGTGAGGGACAGTGGTTTTATGGCTACACCTTC.

The chain carries TRBV6-5 and TRBJ2-2; D is ambiguous. Trimming took 0 bases from V and 1 from J, leaving 6 bases between them. This CDR3 has 15 amino acids. Germline V gene sequence: CDR1 MNHEY, CDR2 SVGAGI. The CDR3 is CASSYSALNTGELFF. CDR3 nucleotides: TGTGCCAGCAGTTACTCGGCCTTGAACACCGGGGAGCTGTTTTTT.

This sequence joins TRBV28 and TRBJ1-5; 8 bases map to TRBD1. In germline, CDR1 is MDHEN, CDR2 SYDVKM. The CDR3 covers 14 residues. The V gene end was trimmed by 6 bases and the J gene end by 5 bases; junction bases not matched to a gene: 6. The CDR3 coding sequence is TGTGCCAGCAGGACAGGGGTAGGGTATCAGCCCCAGCATTTT. It codes for CASRTGVGYQPQHF.

The CDR3 here is CASRQSGAYGYTF. The CDR3 coding sequence is TGTGCCAGTAGGCAGTCGGGAGCGTATGGCTACACCTTC. The V call is TRBV7-2, the J call TRBJ1-2; no firm D call. This CDR3 has 13 residues. The V gene lost 9 bases and the J gene lost 5 bases, with 16 bases spanning the gap. Germline V CDR1 and CDR2: SGHTA, FQGNSA.

This CDR3 is CASSLWGDEQYV. In DNA, the CDR3 is TGTGCCAGCAGCTTGTGGGGGGACGAGCAGTACGTC. The chain joins TRBV5-4 to TRBJ2-7; D may be TRBD2 (6 bases). V was pared by 1 base and J by 5 bases, with 7 bases between. This CDR3 is built from 12 residues. Germline CDR1 SGHNT, CDR2 YYREEE (reference sequence).

As concerns this clone: Other nucleotide sequences in the sample specify the same CDR3. This rearrangement joins TRBV19 to TRBJ1-2; a possible D gene is TRBD1 (6 bases). The CDR3 extends over 12 amino acids. Per the germline V gene, CDR1 is LNHDA and CDR2 is SQIVND (reference sequence). V was shortened by 3 bases and J by 8 bases, with 10 bases between the two germline ends. CDR3 amino acids: CASSIGRGGYTF. CDR3 coding DNA: TGTGCCAGTAGTATTGGCAGGGGCGGCTACACCTTC.

This clone was seen a handful of times. The rearrangement uses TRBV5-5 and TRBJ2-2; 9 bases match TRBD1. The V gene's germline CDR1 is SGHKS and CDR2 YYEKEE (reference sequence). V dropped 3 bases and J dropped 5; count of bases not matched to a gene: 2. The CDR3 has 14 amino acids. The CDR3 region has the DNA TGTGCCAGCAGCTCTGGGACAGGGACCGGGGAGCTGTTTTTT. Protein product: CASSSGTGTGELFF.

This chain connects TRBV6-5 to TRBJ2-5, with D perhaps matching TRBD1 (5 bases). Germline loops: CDR1 MNHEY, CDR2 SVGAGI. There are 13 residues in the CDR3. The V end lost 7 bases, the J end lost 2 bases, and 11 bases lay between the germline ends. CDR3 sequence: CASNPTVQETQYF. CDR3 DNA sequence: TGTGCCAGCAACCCGACAGTACAAGAGACCCAGTACTTC.

V is TRBV6-5 and J is TRBJ2-3; D is perhaps TRBD1 (6 bases). Germline V gene lookup returns CDR1 MNHEY and CDR2 SVGAGI. The CDR3 sequence is 15 residues long. The germline V and J ends were trimmed by 7 bases and 4 bases, with 18 bases remaining between them. The chain's CDR3 is CASTLDSQSSDTQYF. CDR3 sequence (DNA): TGTGCCAGCACCCTGGACAGTCAAAGTTCAGATACGCAGTATTTT.

This clone was observed a handful of times. The CDR3 DNA is TGTGCCAGTAGTATCGAGAGGCAATCCAAGCATTTT. Translation: CASSIERQSKHF. The chain couples TRBV19 to TRBJ1-5; D unclear. Germline assignment: CDR1 LNHDA and CDR2 SQIVND (reference sequence). The CDR3 length is 12 residues. V lost 3 bases and J lost 14, with 14 bases in between.

CDR3 sequence (DNA): TGTGCCAGCAGCTCTGAACCGTCAGGGGTCTATGGCTACACCTTC. It translates to CASSSEPSGVYGYTF. V gene TRBV11-2 combines with J gene TRBJ1-2, with a possible D match to TRBD1 (6 bases). The V end lost 4 bases, the J end lost 4 bases, and 16 bases lay between the germline ends. Germline lookup yields CDR1 SGHAT and CDR2 FQNNGV. The CDR3 length is 15 residues.